These T cell receptor beta chains were read from a single sample in a study of blood T cell repertoires in COVID-19. Clones were sequenced by immunoSEQ multiplex PCR, and TCRdb holds only the in-frame ones, with some missing. In the table there are 300,000 to 350,000 clones, roughly 90% of which are singletons. The sequencing sample was made of peripheral blood. The origin of the receptors is a woman aged 70-85 years with COVID-19, enrolled during active disease. CDR3s include the opening cysteine and the closing phenylalanine or tryptophan. A D gene is named only where the DNA matches it firmly. The size field is filled for only some rows; it gives once, few, many or a size class.

V,D,size,J,CDR3,DNA
TRBV28,TRBD1,-,TRBJ1-1,CASSLRVGQPMNTEAFF,TGTGCCAGCAGTTTAAGGGTGGGACAGCCGATGAACACTGAAGCTTTCTTT
TRBV18,-,-,TRBJ1-5,CASSPSGFNQPQHF,TGTGCCAGCTCACCAAGCGGATTCAATCAGCCCCAGCATTTT
TRBV5-6,-,-,TRBJ2-7,CASSFDSPYEQYF,TGTGCCAGCAGCTTCGACAGCCCCTACGAGCAGTACTTC
TRBV3-1/TRBV3-2,TRBD1,once,TRBJ1-1,CASSSYRTGTNTEAFF,TGTGCCAGCAGCTCCTACCGGACAGGAACGAACACTGAAGCTTTCTTT
TRBV9,-,-,TRBJ1-3,CASSVGGLPGNTIYF,TGTGCCAGCAGCGTAGGGGGACTACCCGGAAACACCATATATTTT
TRBV7-2,-,-,TRBJ2-7,CASSQTGSYEQYF,TGTGCCAGCAGCCAGACAGGCTCCTACGAGCAGTACTTC
TRBV9,-,-,TRBJ2-6,CASSVQLSGANVLTF,TGTGCCAGCAGCGTCCAACTCTCTGGGGCCAACGTCCTGACTTTC
TRBV15,-,-,TRBJ2-2,CATSDGTSNTGELFF,TGTGCCACCAGTGACGGGACTTCGAACACCGGGGAGCTGTTTTTT
TRBV6-2/TRBV6-3,-,-,TRBJ1-5,CASSYYPQGLGNQPQHF,TGTGCCAGCAGTTACTACCCCCAGGGGCTGGGCAATCAGCCCCAGCATTTT
TRBV7-3,-,-,TRBJ2-1,CASSPDPGSRFGDEQFF,TGTGCCAGCAGCCCCGATCCGGGATCTAGATTCGGCGATGAGCAGTTCTTC
TRBV15,-,-,TRBJ1-1,CATSRGGGVRGTEAFF,TGTGCCACCAGCAGAGGAGGAGGGGTTAGGGGAACTGAAGCTTTCTTT
TRBV29-1,-,-,TRBJ1-2,CSVEDPGVGRADYGYTF,TGCAGCGTTGAAGATCCGGGGGTAGGCAGAGCCGACTATGGCTACACCTTC
TRBV2,-,-,TRBJ1-1,CASSYSFEAFF,TGTGCCAGCAGTTACAGCTTTGAAGCTTTCTTT
TRBV6-6,-,-,TRBJ1-2,CASSVDYGYTF,TGTGCCAGCAGCGTAGACTATGGCTACACCTTC
TRBV10-1,-,-,TRBJ2-7,CASAGRGGGEQYF,TGCGCCAGCGCGGGAAGAGGAGGCGGCGAGCAGTACTTC
TRBV3-1/TRBV3-2,TRBD2,-,TRBJ2-5,CASSPIQAGEETQYF,TGTGCCAGCAGCCCAATCCAAGCGGGGGAGGAGACCCAGTACTTC
TRBV5-1,TRBD1,once,TRBJ2-1,CASSLRTGVNEQFF,TGCGCCAGCAGCTTGAGGACAGGGGTCAATGAGCAGTTCTTC
TRBV19,-,-,TRBJ1-1,CASTGRVKDTEAFF,TGTGCCAGTACGGGCAGGGTAAAGGACACTGAAGCTTTCTTT
TRBV5-1,TRBD1,-,TRBJ1-1,CASFQGADMNTEAFF,TGCGCCAGCTTCCAGGGGGCCGACATGAACACTGAAGCTTTCTTT
TRBV28,TRBD1,-,TRBJ2-7,CASRNSGTGSQQYF,TGTGCCAGCAGAAACTCAGGGACAGGGTCCCAGCAGTACTTC
TRBV2,TRBD1,-,TRBJ1-2,CASTTDRGIGGYTF,TGTGCCAGCACCACCGACAGGGGGATAGGTGGCTACACCTTC
TRBV4-2,TRBD1,-,TRBJ1-2,CASSTGQGAEYGYTF,TGTGCCAGCAGCACAGGACAGGGGGCTGAGTATGGCTACACCTTC
TRBV27,-,-,TRBJ1-1,CASSFSYRDWLMNTEAFF,TGTGCCAGCAGTTTCTCCTACCGGGACTGGTTAATGAACACTGAAGCTTTCTTT
TRBV4-1,-,once,TRBJ1-2,CASSQNRPGGTYGYTF,TGCGCCAGCAGCCAAAACCGACCGGGAGGAACCTATGGCTACACCTTC
TRBV7-9,TRBD1,-,TRBJ1-6,CASSLGTGGDSPLHF,TGTGCCAGCAGCTTAGGGACAGGGGGCGATTCACCCCTCCACTTT
TRBV3-1/TRBV3-2,-,-,TRBJ1-5,CASSRGTIRGAQHF,TGTGCCAGCAGCCGAGGGACAATCCGGGGGGCCCAGCATTTT
TRBV2,-,-,TRBJ1-2,CASSEDGYGYTF,TGTGCCAGCAGTGAAGACGGCTATGGCTACACCTTC
TRBV2,-,-,TRBJ2-5,CASRETAEETQYF,TGTGCCAGCAGAGAAACGGCGGAAGAGACCCAGTACTTC
TRBV4-1,-,-,TRBJ2-3,CASSQEEDYRTDTQYF,TGCGCCAGCAGCCAAGAGGAAGACTACCGCACAGATACGCAGTATTTT
TRBV28,-,-,TRBJ1-1,CASSAGYTEAFF,TGTGCCAGCAGCGCAGGGTACACTGAAGCTTTCTTT
TRBV4-1,TRBD2,-,TRBJ2-5,CASSLSGGLGETQYF,TGCGCCAGCAGTCTTAGCGGGGGGCTCGGGGAGACCCAGTACTTC
TRBV2,TRBD2,-,TRBJ2-3,CASRRGTTDTQYF,TGTGCCAGCAGGCGGGGGACCACAGATACGCAGTATTTT
TRBV5-1,-,-,TRBJ1-3,CASSLASGGFSGNTIYF,TGCGCCAGCAGCTTGGCGTCGGGCGGGTTCTCTGGAAACACCATATATTTT
TRBV13,TRBD2,-,TRBJ2-5,CASSGQAGLQETQYF,TGTGCCAGCAGCGGCCAAGCGGGGCTGCAAGAGACCCAGTACTTC
TRBV2,-,-,TRBJ1-1,CASSPTSGSYTEAFF,TGTGCCAGCAGCCCGACTAGTGGGTCTTACACTGAAGCTTTCTTT
TRBV27,-,-,TRBJ1-6,CASSLSTTRNSPLHF,TGTGCCAGCAGTTTATCGACCACCAGGAATTCACCCCTCCACTTT